The T cell receptor (beta chain) described here comes from a study of blood T cell repertoires in COVID-19 (dated by TCRdb to the early 2020s). In the study overall: Samples covering the acute and convalescent phases of COVID-19 were provided by collaborators in the United States, Italy and Spain. The repertoires were made available in a free public database intended to serve as a resource for research on the immune response to SARS-CoV-2. Sample metadata almost always included a de-identified subject ID, COVID-19 status, age in years and sex. The samples were drawn from two sources: the first 160 participants of the ongoing ImmuneRACE study, and 950 to 1,500 subjects contributed by 6 global collaborators. Deeply sampled blood TCRbeta repertoires from subjects exposed to, actively infected with, or recovered from COVID-19 were included in the dataset. Where HLA class I and class II types were available, the types were taken from metadata supplied by the sample provider, not from assay-based typing. The material from the prospective study consisted of cDNA or gDNA derived from T cells, B-cell-depleted T cells, or PBMCs. Broader findings and caveats from the paper: The amount of clinical and demographic metadata varied by source and participant and was provided uncurated.

This clone came up a few times. No antigen is known for it. Nothing much larger sits one base from this clone, and base qualities are not available. Cut back by 2 bases and 4 bases, the V and J ends lie 14 bases apart. The germline V gene specifies MGHRA as CDR1 and YSYEKL as CDR2. Its CDR3 holds 15 amino acids, cysteine through phenylalanine. The entry retains the CDR3 DNA only, 45 bases that are in frame from base 1. The immunoSEQ Assay, a bias-controlled multiplex PCR, was used to amplify TCRbeta CDR3 regions from genomic DNA. In the source study's methods: The number of nucleated cells in each sample was estimated from the amplification of reference gene primers within the assay. Sequence reads were collapsed and filtered to measure the absolute abundance of every unique TCRbeta CDR3 rearrangement. For each sample, productive Simpson clonality was calculated by taking the square root of Simpson's diversity index across productive rearrangements. TCRdb stores this immuneACCESS table with in-frame sequences only. Part of the clones is absent; in the studies checked, under half of the shortfall reflects unresolved V genes, and no reason is known for the rest. V and J calls and clone size follow that table, whereas D and trimming were derived from the DNA. The sample includes 250,000 to 400,000 clones, with around 87% observed a single time. Over 4% of the sample goes to the ten largest clones.

In the prospective study, participants were about 18 to 95 years old, resided in under 30 geographic areas of the United States, and were enrolled through a virtual design. In the prospective study, participants were assigned to cohorts based on the clinical history participants reported in a screening survey and a study questionnaire. ImmuneRACE Cohort 3 recovered participants were defined by two consecutive negative NP/OP PCR tests, healthcare professional clearance, or symptom resolution. In the prospective study, whole blood, serum and a nasopharyngeal or oropharyngeal swab were collected from each participant by mobile phlebotomists. Over a roughly 2-month period, participants in the prospective study had the option of providing additional blood draws and questionnaires. Before DNA extraction, prospective study blood samples were shipped either frozen or at room temperature.

The clonotype was recovered from a woman aged 25 to 45 who had recovered from COVID-19. The chain uses TRBV4-1 and TRBJ1-2, with no confident D gene call. Material for sequencing was PBMCs or T cells enriched from blood (not recorded which). The nucleotide sequence reads TGCGCCAGCAGCCAACCTACGGGGAGTGTCTATGGCTACACCTTC. Its product reads: CASSQPTGSVYGYTF.